This TCR beta chain is drawn from a study of early T cells in non-severe SARS-CoV-2 infection. On the study more broadly: Bulk RNA from unsorted whole blood was sequenced; chains were unpaired. The study, taken as a whole, reports: Clonotype matching in VDJdb favored anti-spike CD8 responses and did not capture private and CD4 specificities.

This clonotype was counted ten times or more. Antigen: not known. Researchers attached unique molecular identifiers to individual cDNA molecules. TCRdb reprocessed the 5' RACE reads via MiXCR and lists one record per CDR3 protein. This sample carries some 80,000 distinct CDR3 sequences, over 9% of them seen once, and the ten largest clones take approximately 6.1%. The germline V gene has CDR1 SGHTA and CDR2 FQGTGA. The CDR3 is made up of 13 amino acids. The V gene lost 5 bases and the J gene lost 5 bases, with 12 bases spanning the gap. The chain recombines TRBV7-3 with TRBJ1-1, with TRBD1 as a possible D gene (6 bases). The receptor's source is an adult who was a healthcare worker with PCR-confirmed SARS-CoV-2 infection or an uninfected control (not recorded which). The sample was whole blood. The CDR3 region is CASSPGGGTEAFF. The CDR3 coding sequence is TGTGCCAGCAGCCCTGGGGGCGGGACTGAAGCTTTCTTT.